This T cell receptor (beta chain) was documented in a study of OX40 agonist ivuxolimab in advanced cancers. Study details: Prior anti-PD-1, anti-PD-L1 or anti-CTLA-4 therapy did not bar entry, and roughly 40% had some.

Trimming cost V 2 bases and J 2 bases, with 19 bases left between them. The germline V gene encodes CDR1 GTSNPN and CDR2 SVGIG (reference sequence). This CDR3 is 17 amino acids long. The repertoire was sequenced with immunoSEQ multiplex PCR; TCRdb's copy has only in-frame clones and lacks some. This repertoire shows 45,000 to 65,000 clones, roughly nine tenths found once; its top ten account for 5.5% to 7%. The input for sequencing was CD4+ or CD8+ T cells sorted from blood, taken in a trial of the OX40 agonist ivuxolimab. The chain is built from TRBV30 and TRBJ1-5; D possibly corresponds to TRBD1 (5 bases). The receptor comes from an adult with an advanced solid tumor such as melanoma, head and neck, liver or kidney cancer. In DNA, the CDR3 is TGTGCCTGGAGTCCAAAGCCCACCCTGGGGGGCAATCAGCCCCAGCATTTT. Its translation: CAWSPKPTLGGNQPQHF.